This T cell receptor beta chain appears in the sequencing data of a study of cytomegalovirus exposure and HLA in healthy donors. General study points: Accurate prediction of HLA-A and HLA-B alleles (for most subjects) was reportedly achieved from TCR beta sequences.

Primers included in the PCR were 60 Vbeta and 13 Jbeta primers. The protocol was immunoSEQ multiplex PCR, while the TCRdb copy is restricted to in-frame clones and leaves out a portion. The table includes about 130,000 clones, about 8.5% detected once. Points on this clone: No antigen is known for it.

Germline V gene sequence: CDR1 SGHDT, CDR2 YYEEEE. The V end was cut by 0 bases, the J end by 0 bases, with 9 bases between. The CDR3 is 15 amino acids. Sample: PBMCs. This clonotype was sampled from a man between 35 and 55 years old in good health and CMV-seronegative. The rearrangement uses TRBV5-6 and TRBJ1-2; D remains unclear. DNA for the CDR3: TGTGCCAGCAGCTTGGTACATCGGGCTAACTATGGCTACACCTTC. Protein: CASSLVHRANYGYTF.